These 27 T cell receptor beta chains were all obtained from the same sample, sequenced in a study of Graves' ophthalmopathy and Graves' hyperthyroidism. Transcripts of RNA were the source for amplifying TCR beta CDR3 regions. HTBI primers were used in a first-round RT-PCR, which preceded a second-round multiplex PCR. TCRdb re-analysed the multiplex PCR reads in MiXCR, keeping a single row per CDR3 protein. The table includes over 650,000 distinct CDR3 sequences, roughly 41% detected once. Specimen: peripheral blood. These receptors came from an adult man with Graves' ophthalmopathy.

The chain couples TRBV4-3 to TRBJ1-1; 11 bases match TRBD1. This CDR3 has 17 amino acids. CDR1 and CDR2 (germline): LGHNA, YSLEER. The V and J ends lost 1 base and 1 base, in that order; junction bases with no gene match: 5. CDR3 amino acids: CASSQVTGQGANTEAFF. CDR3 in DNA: TGCGCCAGCAGCCAAGTCACAGGACAGGGGGCGAACACTGAAGCTTTCTTT.

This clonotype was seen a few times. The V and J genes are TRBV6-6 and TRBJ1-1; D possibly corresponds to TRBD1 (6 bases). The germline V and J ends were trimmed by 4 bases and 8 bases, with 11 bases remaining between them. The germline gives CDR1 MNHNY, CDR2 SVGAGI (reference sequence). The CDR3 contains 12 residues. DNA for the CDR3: TGTGCCAGCAGTTTATACAGGGACGAAGCTTTCTTT. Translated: CASSLYRDEAFF.

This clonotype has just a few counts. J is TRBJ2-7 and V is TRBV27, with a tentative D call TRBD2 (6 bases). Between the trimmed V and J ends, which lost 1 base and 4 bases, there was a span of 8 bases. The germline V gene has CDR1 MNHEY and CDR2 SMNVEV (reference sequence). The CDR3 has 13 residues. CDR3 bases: TGTGCCAGCAGTTTATGGGGGGAGTACGAGCAGTACTTC. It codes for CASSLWGEYEQYF.

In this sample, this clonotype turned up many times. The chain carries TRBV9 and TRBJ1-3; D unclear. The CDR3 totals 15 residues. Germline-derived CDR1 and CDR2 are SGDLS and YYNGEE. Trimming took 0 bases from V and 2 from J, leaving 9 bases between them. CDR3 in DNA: TGTGCCAGCAGCGTAGGTTTGACACCTGGAAACACCATATATTTT. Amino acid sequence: CASSVGLTPGNTIYF. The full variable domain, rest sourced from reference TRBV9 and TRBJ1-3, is DSGVTQTPKHLITATGQRVTLRCSPRSGDLSVYWYQQSLDQGLQFLIQYYNGEERAKGNILERFSAQQFPDLHSELNLSSLELGDSALYFCASSVGLTPGNTIYFGEGSWLTVV.

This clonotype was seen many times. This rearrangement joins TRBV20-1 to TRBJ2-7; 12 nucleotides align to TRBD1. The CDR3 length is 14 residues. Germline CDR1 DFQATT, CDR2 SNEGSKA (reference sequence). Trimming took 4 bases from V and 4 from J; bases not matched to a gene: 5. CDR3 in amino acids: CSATGTGGLYEQYF. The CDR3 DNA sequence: TGCAGTGCTACCGGGACAGGGGGCTTGTACGAGCAGTACTTC.

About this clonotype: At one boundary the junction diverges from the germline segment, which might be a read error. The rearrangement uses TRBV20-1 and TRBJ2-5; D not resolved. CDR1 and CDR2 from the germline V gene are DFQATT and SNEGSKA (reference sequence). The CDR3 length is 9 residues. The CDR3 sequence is CSAPETQDF. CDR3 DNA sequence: TGCAGTGCTCCCGAGACCCAGGACTTC.

The CDR3 is CASSFGGVREKLFF. DNA of the CDR3: TGTGCCAGCAGTTTTGGAGGGGTTAGGGAAAAACTGTTTTTT. J is TRBJ1-4 and V is TRBV25-1; D is perhaps TRBD1 (5 bases). The CDR3 length is 14 residues. V was clipped by 5 bases and J by 8 bases, with 15 bases between them. Germline assignment: CDR1 MGHDK and CDR2 SYGVNS. Drawing the rest from reference TRBV25-1 and TRBJ1-4, the complete variable domain is EADIYQTPRYLVIGTGKKITLECSQTMGHDKMYWYQQDPGMELHLIHYSYGVNSTEKGDLSSESTVSRIRTEHFPLTLESARPSHTSQYLCASSFGGVREKLFFGSGTQLSVL.

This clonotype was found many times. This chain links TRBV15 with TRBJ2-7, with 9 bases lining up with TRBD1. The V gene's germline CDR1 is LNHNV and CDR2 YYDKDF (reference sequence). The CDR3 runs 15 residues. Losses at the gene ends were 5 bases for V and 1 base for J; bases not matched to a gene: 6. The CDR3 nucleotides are TGTGCCACCAGCCGCCCCGGGACAGGGTCCTACGAGCAGTACTTC. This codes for CATSRPGTGSYEQYF.

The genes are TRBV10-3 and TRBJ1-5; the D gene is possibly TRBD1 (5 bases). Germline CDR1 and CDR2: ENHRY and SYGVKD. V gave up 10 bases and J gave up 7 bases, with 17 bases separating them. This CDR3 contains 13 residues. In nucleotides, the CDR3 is TGTGCCAGCAGGTTCCAGTGGGACCAGCCCCAGCATTTT. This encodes CASRFQWDQPQHF.

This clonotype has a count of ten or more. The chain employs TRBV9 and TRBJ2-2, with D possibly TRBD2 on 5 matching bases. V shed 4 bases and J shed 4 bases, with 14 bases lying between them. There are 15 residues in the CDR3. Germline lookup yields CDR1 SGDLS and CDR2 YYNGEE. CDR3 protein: CASSQSNRGTGELFF. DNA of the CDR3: TGTGCCAGCAGCCAGTCGAACCGGGGCACCGGGGAGCTGTTTTTT.

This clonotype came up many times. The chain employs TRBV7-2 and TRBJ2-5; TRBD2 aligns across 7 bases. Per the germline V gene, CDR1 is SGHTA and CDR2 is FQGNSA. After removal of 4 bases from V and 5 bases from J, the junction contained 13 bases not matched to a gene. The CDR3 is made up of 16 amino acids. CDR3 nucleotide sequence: TGTGCCAGCAGCTCCCCCTCCAGGTGGGAGGGGGAGACCCAGTACTTC. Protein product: CASSSPSRWEGETQYF.

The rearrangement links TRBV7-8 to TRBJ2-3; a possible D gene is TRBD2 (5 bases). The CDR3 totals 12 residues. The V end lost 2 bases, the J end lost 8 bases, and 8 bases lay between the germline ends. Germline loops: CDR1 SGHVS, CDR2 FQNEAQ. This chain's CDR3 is CASSLLEGTQYF. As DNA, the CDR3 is TGTGCCAGCAGCTTATTAGAGGGTACGCAGTATTTT.

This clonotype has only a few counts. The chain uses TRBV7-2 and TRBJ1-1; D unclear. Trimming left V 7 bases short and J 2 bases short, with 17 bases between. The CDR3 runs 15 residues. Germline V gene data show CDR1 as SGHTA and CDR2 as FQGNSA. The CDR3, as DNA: TGTGCCAGCAACTCGGGGTCCCATCCTAACACTGAAGCTTTCTTT. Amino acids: CASNSGSHPNTEAFF.

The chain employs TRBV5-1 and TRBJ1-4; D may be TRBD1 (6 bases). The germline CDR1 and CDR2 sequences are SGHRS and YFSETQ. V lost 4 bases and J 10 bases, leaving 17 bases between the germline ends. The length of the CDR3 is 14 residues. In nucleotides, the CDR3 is TGCGCCAGCAGCCCGGACAGCGAGGGGGGAAAACTGTTTTTT. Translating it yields CASSPDSEGGKLFF. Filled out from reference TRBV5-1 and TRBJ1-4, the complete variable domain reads KAGVTQTPRYLIKTRGQQVTLSCSPISGHRSVSWYQQTPGQGLQFLFEYFSETQRNKGNFPGRFSGRQFSNSRSEMNVSTLELGDSALYLCASSPDSEGGKLFFGSGTQLSVL.

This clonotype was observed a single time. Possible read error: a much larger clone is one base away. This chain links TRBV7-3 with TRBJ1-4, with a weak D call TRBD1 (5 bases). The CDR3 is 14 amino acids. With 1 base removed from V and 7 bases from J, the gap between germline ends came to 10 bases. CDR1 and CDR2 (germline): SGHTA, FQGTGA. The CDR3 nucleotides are TGTGCCAGCAGCTTAAGCACGAGGGGTGAAAAACTGTTTTTT. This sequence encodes CASSLSTRGEKLFF. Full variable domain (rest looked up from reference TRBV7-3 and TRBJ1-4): GAGVSQTPSNKVTEKGKYVELRCDPISGHTALYWYRQSLGQGPEFLIYFQGTGAADDSGLPNDRFFAVRPEGSVSTLKIQRTERGDSAVYLCASSLSTRGEKLFFGSGTQLSVL.

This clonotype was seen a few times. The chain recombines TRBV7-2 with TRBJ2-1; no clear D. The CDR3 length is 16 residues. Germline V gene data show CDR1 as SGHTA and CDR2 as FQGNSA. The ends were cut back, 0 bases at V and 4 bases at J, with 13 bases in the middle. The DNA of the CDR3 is TGTGCCAGCAGCTTAGCGCGGACCAGAGCTTACAATGAGCAGTTCTTC. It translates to CASSLARTRAYNEQFF.

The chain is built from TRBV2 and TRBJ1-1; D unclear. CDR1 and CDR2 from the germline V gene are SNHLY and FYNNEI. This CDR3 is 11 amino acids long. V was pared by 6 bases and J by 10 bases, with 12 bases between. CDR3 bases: TGTGCCAGCAGCTTCACAAAAGTAGCTTTCTTT. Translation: CASSFTKVAFF.

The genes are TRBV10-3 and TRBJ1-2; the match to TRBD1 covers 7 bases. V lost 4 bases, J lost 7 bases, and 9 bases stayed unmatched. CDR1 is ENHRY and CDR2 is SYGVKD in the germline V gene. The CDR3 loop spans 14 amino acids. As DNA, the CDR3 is TGTGCCATCAGTGCCATTGACAGGGATAGTGGCTACACCTTC. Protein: CAISAIDRDSGYTF.

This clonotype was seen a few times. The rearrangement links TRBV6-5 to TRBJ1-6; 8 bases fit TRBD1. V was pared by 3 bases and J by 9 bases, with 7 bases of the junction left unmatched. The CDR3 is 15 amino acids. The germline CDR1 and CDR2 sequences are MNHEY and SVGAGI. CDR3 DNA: TGTGCCAGCAGTTATCAGGGGGCGGAGAGTTCACCCCTCCACTTT. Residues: CASSYQGAESSPLHF.

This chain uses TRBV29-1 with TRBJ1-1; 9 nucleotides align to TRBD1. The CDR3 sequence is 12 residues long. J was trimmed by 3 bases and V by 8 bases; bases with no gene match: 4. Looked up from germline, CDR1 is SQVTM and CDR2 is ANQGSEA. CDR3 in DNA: TGCAGCTGGACAGGGGCACACACTGAAGCTTTCTTT. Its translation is CSWTGAHTEAFF.

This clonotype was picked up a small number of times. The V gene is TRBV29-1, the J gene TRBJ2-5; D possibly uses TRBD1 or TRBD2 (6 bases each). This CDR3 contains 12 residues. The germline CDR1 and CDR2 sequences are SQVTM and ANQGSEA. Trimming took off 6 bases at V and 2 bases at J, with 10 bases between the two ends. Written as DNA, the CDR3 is TGCAGCGTGGGGGGCCGGCAAGAGACCCAGTACTTC. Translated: CSVGGRQETQYF.

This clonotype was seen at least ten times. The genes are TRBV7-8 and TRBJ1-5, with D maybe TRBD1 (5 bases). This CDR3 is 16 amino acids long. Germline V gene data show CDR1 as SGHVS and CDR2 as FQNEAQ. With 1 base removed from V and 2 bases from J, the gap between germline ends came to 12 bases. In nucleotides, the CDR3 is TGTGCCAGCAGCTTAGTAAGGCAGGGTGGCAATCAGCCCCAGCATTTT. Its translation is CASSLVRQGGNQPQHF.

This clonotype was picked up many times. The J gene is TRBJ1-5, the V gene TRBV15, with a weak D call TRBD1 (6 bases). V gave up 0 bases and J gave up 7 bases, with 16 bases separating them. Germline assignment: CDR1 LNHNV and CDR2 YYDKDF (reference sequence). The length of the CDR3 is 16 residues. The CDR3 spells CATSRDQMGGVQPQHF. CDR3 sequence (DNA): TGTGCCACCAGCAGAGATCAGATGGGGGGCGTGCAGCCCCAGCATTTT.

The CDR3 is CASSYARDTSYEQYF. CDR3 in DNA: TGTGCCAGCAGTTACGCCCGGGACACCTCCTACGAGCAGTACTTC. V usage is TRBV6-5 and J usage is TRBJ2-7, with D possibly being TRBD1 (6 bases). Germline CDR1 MNHEY, CDR2 SVGAGI. V was shortened by 2 bases and J by 0 bases, with 11 bases between the two germline ends. The CDR3 is 15 amino acids.

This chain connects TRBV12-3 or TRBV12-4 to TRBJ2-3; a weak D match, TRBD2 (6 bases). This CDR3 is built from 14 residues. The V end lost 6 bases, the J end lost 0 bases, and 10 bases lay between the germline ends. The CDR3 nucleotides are TGTGCCAGCAGACCCGGGACTAGCACAGATACGCAGTATTTT. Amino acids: CASRPGTSTDTQYF.

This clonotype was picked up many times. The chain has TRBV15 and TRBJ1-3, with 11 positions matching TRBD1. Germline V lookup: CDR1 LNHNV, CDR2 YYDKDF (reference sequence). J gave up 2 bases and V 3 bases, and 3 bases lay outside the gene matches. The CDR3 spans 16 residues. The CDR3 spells CATSRGQGVTGNTIYF. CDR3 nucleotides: TGTGCCACCAGCAGGGGACAGGGGGTCACTGGAAACACCATATATTTT.

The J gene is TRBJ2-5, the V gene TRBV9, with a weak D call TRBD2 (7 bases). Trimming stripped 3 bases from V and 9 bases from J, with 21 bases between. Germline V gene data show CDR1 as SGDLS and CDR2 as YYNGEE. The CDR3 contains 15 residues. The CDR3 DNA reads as TGTGCCAGCAGCGAAGGGGCAGGGGAGGGGGAGGCCCAGTACTTC. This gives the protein CASSEGAGEGEAQYF.